One T cell receptor beta chain is described in this entry. The CDR3 length is 17 residues. With 0 bases removed from V and 0 bases from J, the gap between germline ends came to 15 bases. CDR1 is MGHRA, CDR2 YSYEKL, per germline. This entry is derived from a study of shared clonotypes between healthy human individuals. Naive CD8 cells, CD45RO-negative and positively selected for CCR7, excluded terminally differentiated effector memory CD45RA+ cells. Donors included only healthy HIV-negative adults lacking recent acute infections or vaccinations. Measured with immunoSEQ multiplex PCR; TCRdb has only the in-frame clones, and not every one. In the table there are some 1,900,000 clones, 85% to 95% of which are singletons.

The J gene is TRBJ2-7, the V gene TRBV4-1; D possibly corresponds to TRBD1 (6 bases). This sequence was found in a man between 18 and 35 years old in good health. Sequencing input: naive CD8+ T cells sorted from blood. CDR3 residues: CASSQDGEGHLSYEQYF. CDR3 nucleotide sequence: TGCGCCAGCAGCCAAGACGGAGAGGGACACCTCTCCTACGAGCAGTACTTC.